This TCR beta chain comes out of a study of neurological immune-mediated disorders. Documented time point: technical triplicate 1. Unsorted libraries used 2 million PBMCs kept at -80 degrees C. Synthesis of cDNA used 5'RACE (with 10-nucleotide random UMIs). MiXCR, applied by TCRdb to the 5' RACE reads, yields one record per CDR3 protein. Of about 36,000 distinct CDR3 sequences in the sample, around 10% were seen once. Per germline, CDR1 MNHEY and CDR2 SMNVEV (reference sequence). The CDR3 covers 16 residues. Trimming stripped 6 bases from V and 7 bases from J, with 23 bases between. At least ten counts were recorded for this clonotype.

This TCR was sampled from a man between 60 and 75 years old with HTLV-1-associated myelopathy (HAM/TSP). This rearrangement joins TRBV27 to TRBJ2-3; D might be TRBD1 (7 bases). Sequenced sample: PBMCs. The CDR3 region has the DNA TGTGCCAGCAGGACCAGGGGGGCAGGGGCGGCGCATACGCAGTATTTT. It is translated as CASRTRGAGAAHTQYF.